This T cell receptor (beta chain) derives from a study of cytomegalovirus exposure and HLA in healthy donors. This CDR3 is built from 16 residues. The germline CDR1 and CDR2 sequences are SGDLS and YYNGEE. J gave up 8 bases and V 4 bases, and 16 bases lay outside the gene matches. Findings and caveats of the study: Under in vitro conditions, three CMV-associated chains were confirmed as specific for CMV antigens. Some V segments could not be told apart, so they were left out, TRBV6-2 and TRBV6-3 among them.

The PCR employed 60 Vbeta primers together with 13 Jbeta primers. This table comes from immunoSEQ multiplex PCR, and its TCRdb copy is limited to in-frame clones, with some not included. The sample shows roughly 100,000 clones, approximately 83% of them seen only once. About this clone: Its antigen remains unidentified.

The TCR was taken from a man aged 45-65 years in good health and CMV-seronegative. Sequenced: PBMCs. The rearrangement joins TRBV9 to TRBJ1-2, with 8 bases identical to TRBD1. CDR3 nucleotides: TGTGCCAGCAGCCTAGGGGTTCCAGGGGGCGCGGGGGGCTACACCTTC. Protein sequence: CASSLGVPGGAGGYTF.